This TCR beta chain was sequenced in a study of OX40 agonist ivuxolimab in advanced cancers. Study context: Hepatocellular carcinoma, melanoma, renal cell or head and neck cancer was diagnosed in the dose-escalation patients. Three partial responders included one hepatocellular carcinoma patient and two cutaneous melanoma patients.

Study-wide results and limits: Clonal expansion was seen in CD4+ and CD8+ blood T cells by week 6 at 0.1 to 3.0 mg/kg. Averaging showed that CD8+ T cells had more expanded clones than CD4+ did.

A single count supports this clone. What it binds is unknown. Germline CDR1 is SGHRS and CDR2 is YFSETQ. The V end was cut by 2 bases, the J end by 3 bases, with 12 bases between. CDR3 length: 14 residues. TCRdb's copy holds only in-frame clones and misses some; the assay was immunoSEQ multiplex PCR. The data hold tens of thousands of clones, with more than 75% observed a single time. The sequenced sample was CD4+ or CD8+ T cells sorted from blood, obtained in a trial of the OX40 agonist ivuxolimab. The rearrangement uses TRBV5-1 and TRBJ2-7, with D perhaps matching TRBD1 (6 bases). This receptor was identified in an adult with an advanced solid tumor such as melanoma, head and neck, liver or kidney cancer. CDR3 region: CASSLAGVGYEQYF. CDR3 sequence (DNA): TGCGCCAGCAGCTTAGCAGGGGTGGGCTACGAGCAGTACTTC. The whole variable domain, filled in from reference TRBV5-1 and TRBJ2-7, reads KAGVTQTPRYLIKTRGQQVTLSCSPISGHRSVSWYQQTPGQGLQFLFEYFSETQRNKGNFPGRFSGRQFSNSRSEMNVSTLELGDSALYLCASSLAGVGYEQYFGPGTRLTVT.